This passage covers 13 T cell receptor beta chains from one sample sequenced in a study of blood T cell repertoires in COVID-19. TCRdb's copy holds only in-frame clones and misses some; the assay was immunoSEQ multiplex PCR. Seen here are roughly 70,000 clones, roughly 71% observed once, and the top ten hold 14% to 15%. Sample: peripheral blood. These receptors came from a man aged 60 to 75 with COVID-19, enrolled during active disease.

V is TRBV9 and J is TRBJ2-5, with 7 positions matching TRBD2. The CDR3 contains 14 residues. CDR1 is SGDLS and CDR2 is YYNGEE in the germline V gene. Trimming at V came to 3 bases and at J to 9 bases, leaving 11 bases not matched to a gene. The CDR3 spells CASSAGGWAGAQYF. CDR3 in DNA: TGTGCCAGCAGCGCCGGGGGGTGGGCCGGGGCCCAGTACTTC.

This sequence joins TRBV28 and TRBJ2-1, with 7 bases lining up with TRBD1. CDR1 is MDHEN, CDR2 SYDVKM, per germline. CDR3 length: 11 amino acids. V shed 6 bases and J 15 bases; nucleotides not matched to a gene: 8. The DNA for the CDR3 is TGTGCCAGCAGCGCCCCCAAGGGGGCGTTCTTC. This translates into CASSAPKGAFF.

The chain couples TRBV7-2 to TRBJ2-3; TRBD2 matches at 7 bases. The length of the CDR3 is 16 residues. Unmatched junction bases numbered 9, after V lost 5 bases and J lost 1 base. Germline V gene sequence: CDR1 SGHTA, CDR2 FQGNSA. CDR3 sequence reads: CASSIGTTGGTDTQYF. Written as DNA, the CDR3 is TGTGCCAGCAGCATAGGGACTACCGGGGGCACAGATACGCAGTATTTT.

CDR3: CASGLQGVDTEAFF. The CDR3 DNA is TGTGCCAGCGGCCTACAGGGGGTTGACACTGAAGCTTTCTTT. The V gene is TRBV11-3, the J gene TRBJ1-1, with TRBD1 matching 8 bases. Germline-derived CDR1 and CDR2 are SGHNT and YENEEA. Unmatched junction bases numbered 8, after V lost 8 bases and J lost 3 bases. The CDR3 contains 14 residues.

A single count supports this clone. The chain is built from TRBV11-2 and TRBJ2-1; 14 bases line up with TRBD2. CDR3 size: 18 residues. Losses at the gene ends were 5 bases for V and 3 bases for J; bases not matched to a gene: 9. Germline values: CDR1 SGHAT, CDR2 FQNNGV. Written as DNA, the CDR3 is TGTGCCAGCAGCCCTGGGACTAGCGGGAGAGGTCGCTACAATGAGCAGTTCTTC. This gives the protein CASSPGTSGRGRYNEQFF.

The chain is built from TRBV2 and TRBJ2-3; 10 bases line up with TRBD2. Germline loops: CDR1 SNHLY, CDR2 FYNNEI. Unmatched junction bases numbered 4, after V lost 11 bases and J lost 5 bases. This CDR3 has 12 residues. The CDR3 loop is CAGKREGDTQYF. The CDR3 DNA reads TGTGCCGGCAAGCGGGAGGGAGATACGCAGTATTTT. Full variable domain (outside the CDR3, taken from reference TRBV2 and TRBJ2-3): EPEVTQTPSHQVTQMGQEVILRCVPISNHLYFYWYRQILGQKVEFLVSFYNNEISEKSEIFDDQFSVERPDGSNFTLKIRSTKLEDSAMYFCAGKREGDTQYFGPGTRLTVL.

The rearrangement joins TRBV2 to TRBJ2-7; 8 positions agree with TRBD2. Trimming at V came to 5 bases and at J to 4 bases, leaving 13 bases not matched to a gene. The CDR3 runs to 16 residues. Germline loops: CDR1 SNHLY, CDR2 FYNNEI. The CDR3 nucleotides are TGTGCCAGCAGTTTATTGGGGACTAGATCCTATTACGAGCAGTACTTC. It yields the protein CASSLLGTRSYYEQYF.

This chain connects TRBV6-5 to TRBJ2-5; possible D gene TRBD1, 6 bases. This CDR3 has 13 residues. Trimming took 5 bases from V and 2 from J, leaving 9 bases between them. CDR1 MNHEY and CDR2 SVGAGI come from the germline V gene. This CDR3 is CASSPGVQETQYF. The DNA of the CDR3 is TGTGCCAGCAGTCCAGGGGTACAAGAGACCCAGTACTTC.

The sample holds a few counts of this clone. The gene calls are TRBV7-9 and TRBJ1-2; D unclear. Germline loops: CDR1 SEHNR, CDR2 FQNEAQ (reference sequence). Trimming stripped 7 bases from V and 8 bases from J, with 17 bases between. The CDR3 extends over 13 amino acids. CDR3 sequence: CASNVLVRRGYTF. The CDR3 DNA reads as TGTGCCAGCAACGTCTTAGTGAGGCGCGGCTACACCTTC.

The chain joins TRBV5-1 to TRBJ2-7; 12 bases fit TRBD2. With V trimmed by 2 bases and J by 2 bases, 2 bases remained unmatched. This CDR3 spans 15 amino acids. Germline V lookup: CDR1 SGHRS, CDR2 YFSETQ. CDR3 amino acids: CASSLGLAGPYEQYF. CDR3 in DNA: TGCGCCAGCAGCTTAGGACTAGCGGGGCCCTACGAGCAGTACTTC.

Only a few counts were recorded for this clone. The J gene is TRBJ1-4, the V gene TRBV24-1, with D possibly TRBD1 on 5 matching bases. Germline V gives CDR1 KGHDR, CDR2 SFDVKD. There are 13 residues in the CDR3. V lost 4 bases to trimming and J lost 8 bases, with 10 bases between them. CDR3 amino acids: CATSERGGEKLFF. CDR3 nucleotide sequence: TGTGCCACCAGTGAGCGGGGGGGAGAAAAACTGTTTTTT.

This rearrangement joins TRBV28 to TRBJ2-7, with D perhaps TRBD1 (5 bases). CDR3 length: 15 residues. V lost 6 bases to trimming and J lost 0 bases, with 15 bases between them. Looked up from germline, CDR1 is MDHEN and CDR2 is SYDVKM. The CDR3 coding sequence is TGTGCCAGCAGCTTACCCCAGGGAAACTCCTACGAGCAGTACTTC. Translated, it gives CASSLPQGNSYEQYF.

V usage is TRBV24-1 and J usage is TRBJ1-2, with D uncertain. Germline-derived CDR1 and CDR2 are KGHDR and SFDVKD. The CDR3 runs to 13 residues. Between the trimmed V and J ends, which lost 1 base and 8 bases, there was a span of 10 bases. In DNA, the CDR3 is TGTGCCACCAGTGATTTTATAGGGAGGGGCTACACCTTC. Translation: CATSDFIGRGYTF.